The entry below gives a single TCR beta chain sequence along with its context. Its antigen is undetermined. One junction end does not reproduce the germline sequence, and a read error may be involved. TCRdb re-called the multiplex PCR reads through MiXCR, storing one row per CDR3 protein. The sample has 100,000 or so distinct CDR3 sequences, 21% seen once. Axillary draining lymph nodes of breast cancer patients supplied the node samples. The CDR3 length is 13 residues. In germline, CDR1 is SNHLY, CDR2 FYNNEI. These data belong to a study of breast tumors, draining lymph nodes, adjacent tissues. Study-wide results and caveats: Compared with basal-like, luminal-like tumors shared significantly more repertoire with nontumor tissue. The lymph node origin of tumor T cells was framed as consistent with a hypothesis, not demonstrated. Most tumor T cells seemingly derive from lymph node, then expand in tumor. Compared with lymph nodes, tumors were less diverse; compared with nontumor tissue, more.

The specimen was axillary lymph node tissue. This sequence joins TRBV2 and TRBJ1-3, with 8 bases aligning to TRBD1. The TCR originated in a female donor with breast cancer. Some clones in this sample may be carry-over from other donors' samples. The CDR3 DNA is TGTACCAGCACGGACAGGGTTCGGAACACCATATATTTT. This sequence encodes CTSTDRVRNTIYF. Full variable domain (missing parts from reference TRBV2 and TRBJ1-3): EPEVTQTPSHQVTQMGQEVILRCVPISNHLYFYWYRQILGQKVEFLVSFYNNEISEKSEIFDDQFSVERPDGSNFTLKIRSTKLEDSAMYFCTSTDRVRNTIYFGEGSWLTVV.